This TCR beta chain was captured by sequencing in a study of blood T cell repertoires in COVID-19 (dated by TCRdb to between 2020 and 2021). Describing the broader study: The collaborator samples originated in the United States, Italy and Spain and spanned the acute and convalescent phases of COVID-19. The prospective study material was composed of cDNA or gDNA derived from T cells, B-cell-depleted T cells, or PBMCs. The repertoires were released in a freely available public database intended as a resource for research on the immune response to SARS-CoV-2. Deeply sampled blood TCRbeta repertoires from subjects exposed to, actively infected with, or recovered from COVID-19 were included in the dataset. A de-identified subject ID, COVID-19 status, age in years and sex were almost always included in the sample metadata. HLA class I and class II types, where available, came from metadata supplied by the sample provider rather than from assay-based typing. The samples were drawn from the first 160 participants of the ongoing ImmuneRACE study and from 1,200 or so subjects provided by 6 global collaborators.

The full study reports these points: The quantity of clinical and demographic metadata differed by source and by participant and was supplied without curation.

The trim is 7 bases for V and 0 bases for J, with a gap of 11 bases between the germline ends. CDR1 KGHDR and CDR2 SFDVKD were looked up in the germline V gene. The CDR3 measures 14 amino acids from cysteine to phenylalanine. Kept here is only the CDR3 DNA, which spans 42 bases and is read in frame from base 1. To note about this clone: No antigen is known for it. It has no much larger one-base neighbor in the sample; base qualities were not kept.

TCRbeta CDR3 regions were amplified from genomic DNA using the immunoSEQ Assay, a bias-controlled multiplex PCR. The paper's data handling went like this. Within the assay, amplification of reference gene primers was used to estimate how many nucleated cells each sample contained. To quantify the absolute abundance of each unique TCRbeta CDR3 rearrangement, sequence reads were collapsed and filtered. For each sample, productive Simpson clonality was calculated as the square root of Simpson's diversity index over productive rearrangements. Sourced from immuneACCESS, this table was stored by TCRdb with only in-frame sequences that have V and J called. A share of the clones is absent; for the studies checked, an unresolved V gene accounts for under half, and the remainder has no known explanation. Clonal size and the V and J genes are those of that table, whereas D and trimming came from the DNA. The sample table lists around 140,000 clones, around 84% of them with a count of one. Roughly 8.7% of the sample comes from the top ten.

In Seattle, one collaborating source enrolled patients while the infection was active and tracked those patients longitudinally over the course of disease. Each collaborating institution followed its own protocols to collect whole blood in K2EDTA tubes. For TCRbeta analysis, collaborator samples were shipped as frozen whole blood, as isolated PBMCs, or as DNA extracted from either sample type. The receptor comes from a man aged 25-40 years with COVID-19, enrolled during active disease. Sequencing was carried out using peripheral blood. The sequence joins TRBV24-1 to TRBJ1-1; perhaps TRBD1 is the D gene, with 5 bases matching. The CDR3 region: CATRERGLNTEAFF. The DNA reads TGTGCCACCAGGGAAAGGGGTCTGAACACTGAAGCTTTCTTT.